A single sample gave rise to the 11 T cell receptor beta chains below, sequenced in a study of neoadjuvant anti-PD-1 for oral cavity cancer. Clones were read by immunoSEQ multiplex PCR, and TCRdb kept only the in-frame ones, dropping some. The profile covers some 7,400 clones, with around 50% appearing a single time and about 11% taken by the ten largest. This specimen was tumor tissue, taken before nivolumab (anti-PD-1) treatment. All receptors come from a person aged 35-80 years with oral cavity squamous cell carcinoma.

This clone has a single count. CDR3 in DNA: TGTGCCAGCCGAGGGGGGGGACGGGAAGAGACCCAGTACTTC. This codes for CASRGGGREETQYF. The genes are TRBV19 and TRBJ2-5; D is perhaps TRBD2 (7 bases). Trimming took off 9 bases at V and 3 bases at J, with 17 bases between the two ends. The germline V gene encodes CDR1 LNHDA and CDR2 SQIVND (reference sequence). The CDR3 consists of 14 residues.

The chain employs TRBV19 and TRBJ2-4, with D tentatively TRBD2 (7 bases). This CDR3 is 16 amino acids long. The V and J ends lost 5 bases and 1 base respectively, with 15 bases between them. Germline loops: CDR1 LNHDA, CDR2 SQIVND (reference sequence). The CDR3 is CASSYLGGLAKNIQYF. Here the CDR3 DNA reads TGTGCCAGTAGTTATCTCGGGGGGCTTGCCAAAAACATTCAGTACTTC.

This chain joins TRBV5-1 and TRBJ2-5; 9 positions match TRBD1. CDR3 length: 14 residues. From germline, CDR1 is SGHRS and CDR2 YFSETQ. V gave up 6 bases and J gave up 4 bases; unmatched junction bases: 7. The chain's CDR3 is CASNPGQGGETQYF. CDR3 DNA: TGCGCCAGCAACCCGGGACAGGGAGGAGAGACCCAGTACTTC. The whole variable domain, remainder taken from reference TRBV5-1 and TRBJ2-5, is KAGVTQTPRYLIKTRGQQVTLSCSPISGHRSVSWYQQTPGQGLQFLFEYFSETQRNKGNFPGRFSGRQFSNSRSEMNVSTLELGDSALYLCASNPGQGGETQYFGPGTRLLVL.

Only a few counts were recorded for this clone. This chain joins TRBV7-9 and TRBJ2-3, with TRBD2 matching 9 bases. The CDR3 consists of 16 residues. V was clipped by 5 bases and J by 2 bases; unmatched bases: 8. The germline V gene encodes CDR1 SEHNR and CDR2 FQNEAQ (reference sequence). CDR3 in amino acids: CASSLHSGGDTDTQYF. CDR3 in DNA: TGTGCCAGCAGCCTCCATAGCGGGGGAGACACAGATACGCAGTATTTT.

This clone was picked up a small number of times. The rearrangement links TRBV7-9 to TRBJ2-5, with D uncertain. This CDR3 region has 15 residues. Germline-derived CDR1 and CDR2 are SEHNR and FQNEAQ (reference sequence). Trimming removed 2 bases from V and 5 bases from J, with 15 bases in between. For the CDR3, the DNA is TGTGCCAGCAGCTTAATATTCGGCGCAATGGAGACCCAGTACTTC. It specifies CASSLIFGAMETQYF.

The chain uses TRBV4-2 and TRBJ2-3; D perhaps matches TRBD2 (6 bases). Germline V gene lookup returns CDR1 LGHNA and CDR2 YNFKEQ. V was shortened by 6 bases and J by 4 bases, with 26 bases between the two germline ends. CDR3 length: 18 residues. The chain's CDR3 is CASRPRRFAEGEPDTQYF. The CDR3 DNA reads TGTGCCAGCAGACCCAGACGGTTCGCGGAGGGAGAGCCAGATACGCAGTATTTT.

This clone showed up just a few times. This chain connects TRBV29-1 to TRBJ1-1; D not certain. Germline-derived CDR1 and CDR2 are SQVTM and ANQGSEA. V lost 6 bases to trimming and J lost 1 base, with 12 bases between them. This CDR3 has 13 amino acids. Here the CDR3 DNA reads TGCAGCGTACCCTTGCCTACGAACACTGAAGCTTTCTTT. This codes for CSVPLPTNTEAFF.

This chain joins TRBV4-1 and TRBJ1-3; 10 bases are shared with TRBD1. The CDR3 spans 16 residues. Trimming took 3 bases from V and 4 from J; bases not matched to a gene: 6. CDR1 is MGHRA and CDR2 is YSYEKL in the germline V gene. The CDR3 coding sequence is TGCGCCAGCAGCCAGCCAGGACAGGGGGGGGGAAACACCATATATTTT. Protein sequence: CASSQPGQGGGNTIYF.

The V and J genes are TRBV7-8 and TRBJ1-2, with D maybe TRBD1 (5 bases). Germline V lookup: CDR1 SGHVS, CDR2 FQNEAQ. The CDR3 spans 14 residues. V dropped 3 bases and J dropped 6 bases, with 14 bases sitting between them. CDR3 loop: CASSLTAHRDGYTF. CDR3 in DNA: TGTGCCAGCAGCTTGACAGCCCATAGGGATGGCTACACCTTC. Filled out from reference TRBV7-8 and TRBJ1-2, the complete variable domain reads GAGVSQSPRYKVAKRGQDVALRCDPISGHVSLFWYQQALGQGPEFLTYFQNEAQLDKSGLPSDRFFAERPEGSVSTLKIQRTQQEDSAVYLCASSLTAHRDGYTFGSGTRLTVV.

The chain is built from TRBV11-1 and TRBJ2-7, with D perhaps TRBD1 or TRBD2 (5 bases each). The length of the CDR3 is 13 residues. V was pared by 4 bases and J by 3 bases, with 10 bases between. CDR1 is SGHAT and CDR2 is FQDESV in the germline V gene (reference sequence). The CDR3 DNA reads TGTGCCAGCAGCTCGGGACGTGGCTACGAGCAGTACTTC. This encodes CASSSGRGYEQYF.

CDR3 loop: CASSLDGAMNTEAFF. As DNA, the CDR3 is TGTGCCAGCAGCTTAGATGGGGCTATGAACACTGAAGCTTTCTTT. The chain employs TRBV7-9 and TRBJ1-1; D is perhaps TRBD1 (5 bases). The V end lost 1 base, the J end lost 0 bases, and 9 bases lay between the germline ends. From germline, CDR1 is SEHNR and CDR2 FQNEAQ (reference sequence). The CDR3 sequence is 15 residues long. The complete variable domain, with remaining parts taken from reference TRBV7-9 and TRBJ1-1, reads DTGVSQNPRHKITKRGQNVTFRCDPISEHNRLYWYRQTLGQGPEFLTYFQNEAQLEKSRLLSDRFSAERPKGSFSTLEIQRTEQGDSAMYLCASSLDGAMNTEAFFGQGTRLTVV.